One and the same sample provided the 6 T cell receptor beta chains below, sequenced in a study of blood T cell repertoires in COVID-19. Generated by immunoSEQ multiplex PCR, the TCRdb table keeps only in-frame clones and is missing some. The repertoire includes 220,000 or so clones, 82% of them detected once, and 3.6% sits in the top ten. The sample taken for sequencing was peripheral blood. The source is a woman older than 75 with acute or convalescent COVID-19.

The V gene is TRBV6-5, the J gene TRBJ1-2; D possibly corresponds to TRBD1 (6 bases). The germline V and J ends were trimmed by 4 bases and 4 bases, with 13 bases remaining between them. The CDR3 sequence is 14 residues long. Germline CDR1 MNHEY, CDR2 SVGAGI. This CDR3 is CASSSQGTGYGYTF. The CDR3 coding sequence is TGTGCCAGCAGTTCCCAGGGGACGGGCTATGGCTACACCTTC.

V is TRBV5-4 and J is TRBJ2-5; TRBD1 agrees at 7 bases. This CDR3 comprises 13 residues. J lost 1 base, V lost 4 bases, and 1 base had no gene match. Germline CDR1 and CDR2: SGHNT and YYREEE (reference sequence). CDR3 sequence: CASSGDSQETQYF. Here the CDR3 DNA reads TGTGCCAGCAGCGGGGACAGCCAAGAGACCCAGTACTTC.

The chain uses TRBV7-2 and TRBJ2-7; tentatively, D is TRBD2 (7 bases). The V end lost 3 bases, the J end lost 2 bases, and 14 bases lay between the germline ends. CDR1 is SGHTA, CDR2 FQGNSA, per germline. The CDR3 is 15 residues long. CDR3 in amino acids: CASSFQTGGPYEQYF. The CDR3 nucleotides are TGTGCCAGCAGCTTCCAGACGGGGGGCCCCTACGAGCAGTACTTC.

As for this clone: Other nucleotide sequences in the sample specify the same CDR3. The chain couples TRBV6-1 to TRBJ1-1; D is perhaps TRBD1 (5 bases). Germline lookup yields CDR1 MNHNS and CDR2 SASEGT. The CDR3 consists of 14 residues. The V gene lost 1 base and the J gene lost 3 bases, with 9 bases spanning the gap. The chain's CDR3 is CASSEGGKDTEAFF. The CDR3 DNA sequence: TGTGCCAGCAGTGAAGGGGGCAAGGACACTGAAGCTTTCTTT.

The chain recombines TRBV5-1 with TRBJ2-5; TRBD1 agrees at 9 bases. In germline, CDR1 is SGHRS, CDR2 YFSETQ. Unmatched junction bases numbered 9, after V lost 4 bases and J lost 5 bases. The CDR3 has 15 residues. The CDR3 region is CASSPTGTGFETQYF. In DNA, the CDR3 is TGCGCCAGCAGCCCCACCGGGACAGGGTTTGAGACCCAGTACTTC.

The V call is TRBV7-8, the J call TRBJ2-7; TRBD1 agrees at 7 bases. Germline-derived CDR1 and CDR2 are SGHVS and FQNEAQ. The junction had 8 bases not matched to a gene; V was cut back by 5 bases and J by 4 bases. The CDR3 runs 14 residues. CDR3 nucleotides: TGTGCCAGCAGCCCTTACCGACAGGGTTACGAGCAGTACTTC. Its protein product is CASSPYRQGYEQYF. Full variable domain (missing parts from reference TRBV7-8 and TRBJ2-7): GAGVSQSPRYKVAKRGQDVALRCDPISGHVSLFWYQQALGQGPEFLTYFQNEAQLDKSGLPSDRFFAERPEGSVSTLKIQRTQQEDSAVYLCASSPYRQGYEQYFGPGTRLTVT.